What follows are 12 T cell receptor beta chains derived from one specimen sequenced in a study of cytomegalovirus exposure and HLA in healthy donors. PCR used 60 Vbeta primers and 13 Jbeta primers. This table comes from immunoSEQ multiplex PCR, and its TCRdb copy is limited to in-frame clones, with some not included. This sample has over 150,000 clones, with 84% found just once. The material sequenced was PBMCs. The origin of the receptors is a boy aged 2 to 9 in good health and CMV-seronegative.

The chain is built from TRBV7-9 and TRBJ2-3; TRBD1 aligns across 7 bases. Germline-derived CDR1 and CDR2 are SEHNR and FQNEAQ (reference sequence). V shed 0 bases and J 4 bases; nucleotides not matched to a gene: 1. The CDR3 length is 14 residues. The CDR3 DNA follows: TGTGCCAGCAGCTTAGCAGGGGGCTCAGATACGCAGTATTTT. This gives the protein CASSLAGGSDTQYF.

This clone was seen just once. This rearrangement joins TRBV7-9 to TRBJ2-7; 10 bases are a match to TRBD2. The germline V gene has CDR1 SEHNR and CDR2 FQNEAQ (reference sequence). Trimming cost V 2 bases and J 2 bases; bases outside gene matches: 3. The CDR3 contains 15 residues. This chain's CDR3 is CASSLTLAGAYEQYF. The CDR3 DNA sequence: TGTGCCAGCAGCTTAACCCTAGCGGGAGCCTACGAGCAGTACTTC.

The rearrangement links TRBV28 to TRBJ1-2; 12 nucleotides agree with TRBD1. Germline V gives CDR1 MDHEN, CDR2 SYDVKM. This CDR3 has 19 residues. J was trimmed by 0 bases and V by 5 bases; bases with no gene match: 13. In DNA form, the CDR3 reads TGTGCCAGCAGTCCACCATGGGGGACAGGGGGCGGAGCTAACTATGGCTACACCTTC. It is translated as CASSPPWGTGGGANYGYTF.

This clone has only one observation. V and J are TRBV18 and TRBJ2-1; TRBD2 matches at 8 bases. This CDR3 has 15 residues. The germline CDR1 and CDR2 sequences are KGHSH and LQKENI. Trimming at V came to 3 bases and at J to 2 bases, leaving 3 bases not matched to a gene. Here the CDR3 reads CASSPPGLAYNEQFF. In DNA form, the CDR3 reads TGTGCCAGCTCACCGCCGGGACTAGCCTACAATGAGCAGTTCTTC.

This clone came up once. The chain employs TRBV4-2 and TRBJ2-7; D is possibly TRBD1 (6 bases). Germline lookup yields CDR1 LGHNA and CDR2 YNFKEQ. This CDR3 is 11 amino acids long. V lost 5 bases to trimming and J lost 4 bases, with 6 bases between them. CDR3 DNA sequence: TGTGCCAGCAGCAGGGGGTACGAGCAGTACTTC. It encodes CASSRGYEQYF.

This chain uses TRBV28 with TRBJ2-5; 14 bases match TRBD2. The end of the DNA fits TRBJ2-7 better, so the J call may be wrong. The V gene's germline CDR1 is MDHEN and CDR2 SYDVKM. The CDR3 is 16 residues long. In DNA, the CDR3 is TGTGCCAGCAGTTTATTCGGACTAGCGGGAGGCTACGAGCAGTACTTC. Amino acid sequence: CASSLFGLAGGYEQYF.

The genes are TRBV2 and TRBJ2-3, with TRBD2 as a possible D gene (6 bases). Trimming removed 7 bases from V and 0 bases from J, with 11 bases in between. This CDR3 is built from 14 residues. Germline CDR1 SNHLY, CDR2 FYNNEI. For the CDR3, the DNA is TGTGCCAGCACCCGGGACTCAAGCACAGATACGCAGTATTTT. As protein: CASTRDSSTDTQYF.

V gene TRBV11-2 combines with J gene TRBJ1-2; D may be TRBD1 (6 bases). The V and J ends lost 4 bases and 0 bases respectively, with 15 bases between them. Germline V CDR1 and CDR2: SGHAT, FQNNGV. The CDR3 loop spans 16 amino acids. CDR3 region: CASSSPRTVTNYGYTF. CDR3 DNA: TGTGCCAGCAGCTCACCGAGGACAGTTACTAACTATGGCTACACCTTC.

V is TRBV5-1 and J is TRBJ2-7, with D perhaps TRBD1 (5 bases). V was trimmed by 0 bases and J by 2 bases, leaving 15 bases between them. The CDR3 spans 16 residues. Per germline, CDR1 SGHRS and CDR2 YFSETQ. The CDR3 region has the DNA TGCGCCAGCAGCTTGGCCGGGCGACAGAAAACCTACGAGCAGTACTTC. Protein sequence: CASSLAGRQKTYEQYF.

In this sample, this clone turned up a few times. The chain is built from TRBV6-6 and TRBJ1-4; no definite D call. V shed 6 bases and J shed 0 bases, with 8 bases lying between them. This CDR3 region has 14 residues. Germline V lookup: CDR1 MNHNY, CDR2 SVGAGI (reference sequence). CDR3 in DNA: TGTGCCAGCAGCTGGAGCGCAACTAATGAAAAACTGTTTTTT. This codes for CASSWSATNEKLFF.

This chain joins TRBV5-6 and TRBJ2-7; 10 nucleotides align to TRBD1. Germline V lookup: CDR1 SGHDT, CDR2 YYEEEE. Trimming removed 6 bases from V and 4 bases from J; junction bases left unmatched: 7. The CDR3 length is 14 residues. In DNA, the CDR3 is TGTGCCAGCACCCAAAGGACAGGGGGTTACGAGCAGTACTTC. Translation gives CASTQRTGGYEQYF. The whole variable domain, filled in from reference TRBV5-6 and TRBJ2-7, reads DAGVTQSPTHLIKTRGQQVTLRCSPKSGHDTVSWYQQALGQGPQFIFQYYEEEERQRGNFPDRFSGHQFPNYSSELNVNALLLGDSALYLCASTQRTGGYEQYFGPGTRLTVT.

This chain uses TRBV2 with TRBJ2-7; 9 bases align to TRBD2. The V gene's germline CDR1 is SNHLY and CDR2 FYNNEI. This CDR3 comprises 15 residues. V lost 0 bases to trimming and J lost 6 bases; unmatched junction nucleotides: 6. The CDR3 region has the DNA TGTGCCAGCAGTGAAGCTCGCGGGAGGGTGGGCGAGCAGTACTTC. This translates into CASSEARGRVGEQYF.